This T cell receptor (beta chain) was retrieved from a study of cytomegalovirus exposure and HLA in healthy donors. Concerning this clone itself: Its antigen remains unidentified.

Points from the study as a whole: Researchers reported from a later analysis that most CMV-associated TCR beta chains appeared HLA-restricted.

PCR involved 60 Vbeta and 13 Jbeta primers. The repertoire was sequenced with immunoSEQ multiplex PCR; TCRdb's copy has only in-frame clones and lacks some. The table for this sample gives approximately 110,000 clones. This sequence was found in a man aged 50-60 years in good health and CMV-seronegative. Sequencing was performed on PBMCs.

CDR3 sequence (DNA): TGTGCCAGCAGCACTAAGACTAGCGCTCAAGAGACCCAGTACTTC. Its translation is CASSTKTSAQETQYF. The rearrangement links TRBV7-6 to TRBJ2-5; 8 nucleotides align to TRBD2. Germline V gene lookup returns CDR1 SGHVS and CDR2 FNYEAQ. This CDR3 comprises 15 residues. V was clipped by 5 bases and J by 2 bases; unmatched bases: 7.